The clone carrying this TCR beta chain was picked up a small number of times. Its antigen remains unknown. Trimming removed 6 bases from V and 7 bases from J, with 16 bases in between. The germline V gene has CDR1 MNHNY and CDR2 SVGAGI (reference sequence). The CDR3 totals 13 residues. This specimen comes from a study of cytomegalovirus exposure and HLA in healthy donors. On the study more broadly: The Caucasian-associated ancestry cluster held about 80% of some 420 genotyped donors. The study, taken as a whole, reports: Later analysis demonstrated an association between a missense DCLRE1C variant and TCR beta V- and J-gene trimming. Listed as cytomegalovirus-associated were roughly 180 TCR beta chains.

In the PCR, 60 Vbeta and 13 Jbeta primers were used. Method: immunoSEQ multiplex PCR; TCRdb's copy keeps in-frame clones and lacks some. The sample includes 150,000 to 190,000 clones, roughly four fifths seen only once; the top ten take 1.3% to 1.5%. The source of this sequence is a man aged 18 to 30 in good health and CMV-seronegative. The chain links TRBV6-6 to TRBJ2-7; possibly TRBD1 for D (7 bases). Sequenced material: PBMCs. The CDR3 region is CASSTKGAGEQYF. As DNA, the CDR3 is TGTGCCAGCAGCACCAAGGGGGCGGGGGAGCAGTACTTC.